The 7 T cell receptor beta chains given below trace back to one sample, sequenced in a study of blood T cell repertoires in COVID-19. Clones were sequenced by immunoSEQ multiplex PCR, and TCRdb holds only the in-frame ones, with some missing. The profile shows 100,000 to 150,000 clones, 75% to 90% of them singletons. The sequenced sample consisted of PBMCs or T cells enriched from blood (not recorded which). The origin of the receptors is a woman aged 50 to 60 who had recovered from COVID-19.

This chain uses TRBV3-1 (or the pseudogene TRBV3-2) with TRBJ1-1, with TRBD1 matching 7 bases. The V gene's germline CDR1 is LGHDT and CDR2 YNNKEL (reference sequence). There are 15 residues in the CDR3. The trim removed 6 bases at V and 4 bases at J, leaving 11 bases unmatched. In nucleotides, the CDR3 is TGTGCCAGCAGACATAAGAGACAGGGCGGCACTGAAGCTTTCTTT. Residues: CASRHKRQGGTEAFF.

This clone was detected a few times. The chain uses TRBV18 and TRBJ2-2; no clear D. Trimming removed 2 bases from V and 5 bases from J, with 6 bases in between. The CDR3 contains 13 residues. Looked up from germline, CDR1 is KGHSH and CDR2 is LQKENI. CDR3 DNA: TGTGCCAGCTCACCAGTCGGGACCGGGGAGCTGTTTTTT. Amino acid sequence: CASSPVGTGELFF.

The genes are TRBV5-6 and TRBJ2-2; D remains ambiguous. This CDR3 has 12 amino acids. V was cut by 0 bases and J by 5 bases, with 2 bases left in between. Germline CDR1 SGHDT, CDR2 YYEEEE. The CDR3 protein is CASSLATGELFF. The CDR3 DNA is TGTGCCAGCAGCTTGGCTACCGGGGAGCTGTTTTTT.

This rearrangement joins TRBV29-1 to TRBJ2-5, with D perhaps matching TRBD2 (5 bases). The V gene lost 7 bases and the J gene lost 1 base, with 16 bases spanning the gap. From germline, CDR1 is SQVTM and CDR2 ANQGSEA. The CDR3 loop spans 14 amino acids. CDR3 residues: CSGTRTYFQETQYF. CDR3 coding DNA: TGCAGCGGGACTCGGACTTACTTCCAAGAGACCCAGTACTTC.

The chain carries TRBV6-2 or TRBV6-3 and TRBJ2-1, with a possible D match to TRBD1 (6 bases). The CDR3 has 18 amino acids. The V end was cut by 2 bases, the J end by 4 bases, with 21 bases between. Germline CDR1 reads MNHEY; CDR2 reads SVGEGT. The CDR3: CASSYVKRRQETYNEQFF. CDR3 in DNA: TGTGCCAGCAGTTACGTCAAGCGAAGACAGGAAACATACAATGAGCAGTTCTTC.

The chain uses TRBV18 and TRBJ1-2; TRBD1 matches at 8 bases. There are 13 residues in the CDR3. Germline CDR1 and CDR2: KGHSH and LQKENI. With 5 bases clipped from V and 5 bases from J, the junction kept 4 bases outside the gene matches. The CDR3 region has the DNA TGTGCCAGCTCAGCGGACAGGGCGTATGGCTACACCTTC. Translating gives CASSADRAYGYTF.

CDR3 region: CASSYSWTGSYEQYF. The CDR3 nucleotides read TGTGCCAGCAGTTACTCGTGGACAGGCTCCTACGAGCAGTACTTC. The chain couples TRBV6-5 to TRBJ2-7, with 7 bases lining up with TRBD1. The CDR3 consists of 15 residues. The V gene end was trimmed by 0 bases and the J gene end by 0 bases; junction bases not matched to a gene: 2. Germline assignment: CDR1 MNHEY and CDR2 SVGAGI.